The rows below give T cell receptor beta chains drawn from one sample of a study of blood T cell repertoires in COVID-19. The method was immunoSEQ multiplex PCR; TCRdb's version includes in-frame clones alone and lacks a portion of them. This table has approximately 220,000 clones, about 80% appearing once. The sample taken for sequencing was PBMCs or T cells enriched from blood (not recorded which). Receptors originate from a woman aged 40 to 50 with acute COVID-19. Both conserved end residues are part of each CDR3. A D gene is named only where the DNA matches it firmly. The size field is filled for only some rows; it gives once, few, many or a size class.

CDR3: CASSIPGPYEQYF
DNA: TGTGCCAGTAGTATACCTGGCCCCTACGAGCAGTACTTC
size: NA
J: TRBJ2-7
V: TRBV19
D: NA

CDR3: CASSPPVVGTGTEQYF
DNA: TGTGCCAGCTCACCACCGGTGGTCGGGACTGGGACCGAGCAGTACTTC
size: NA
J: TRBJ2-7
V: TRBV18
D: NA

CDR3: CASSLVPSGGPEGELFF
DNA: TGTGCCAGCAGCTTAGTTCCTAGCGGGGGCCCAGAGGGGGAGCTGTTTTTT
size: NA
J: TRBJ2-2
V: TRBV7-2
D: TRBD2

CDR3: CASRAGTSFEQYF
DNA: TGTGCCAGCAGGGCAGGGACATCCTTCGAGCAGTACTTC
size: NA
J: TRBJ2-7
V: TRBV28
D: NA

CDR3: CAISAGHGYTF
DNA: TGTGCCATCAGCGCAGGGCATGGCTACACCTTC
size: NA
J: TRBJ1-2
V: TRBV10-3
D: NA

CDR3: CASSLGQADEAFF
DNA: TGTGCCAGCAGCTTAGGTCAGGCAGATGAAGCTTTCTTT
size: NA
J: TRBJ1-1
V: TRBV11-3
D: NA

CDR3: CASSRRGNTEAFF
DNA: TGTGCCAGCAGCCGGAGGGGAAACACTGAAGCTTTCTTT
size: NA
J: TRBJ1-1
V: TRBV27
D: NA

CDR3: CASSAAGGMNTEAFF
DNA: TGTGCCAGCAGTGCAGCGGGGGGCATGAACACTGAAGCTTTCTTT
size: once
J: TRBJ1-1
V: TRBV4-2
D: NA

CDR3: CASSHVIGDTEAFF
DNA: TGCGCCAGCAGCCATGTGATAGGGGACACTGAAGCTTTCTTT
size: NA
J: TRBJ1-1
V: TRBV4-3
D: NA

CDR3: CASSLQALNSPLHF
DNA: TGTGCCAGCAGTCTACAGGCCTTAAATTCACCCCTCCACTTT
size: few
J: TRBJ1-6
V: TRBV2
D: NA

CDR3: CSASDLGTGYTGELFF
DNA: TGCAGTGCTAGTGACCTAGGGACAGGGTACACCGGGGAGCTGTTTTTT
size: NA
J: TRBJ2-2
V: TRBV20-1
D: TRBD1

CDR3: CASSISENYGYTF
DNA: TGTGCCAGTAGTATTTCAGAAAACTATGGCTACACCTTC
size: once
J: TRBJ1-2
V: TRBV19
D: NA

CDR3: CASSLDPGEQFF
DNA: TGTGCCAGCAGCTTAGATCCGGGTGAGCAGTTCTTC
size: few
J: TRBJ2-1
V: TRBV7-8
D: NA

CDR3: CASSPLSSGGTSNTGELFF
DNA: TGTGCCAGCTCACCACTGTCTAGCGGGGGGACCTCGAACACCGGGGAGCTGTTTTTT
size: NA
J: TRBJ2-2
V: TRBV18
D: TRBD2

CDR3: CASSIQQANYGYTF
DNA: TGTGCCAGTAGTATTCAACAGGCTAACTATGGCTACACCTTC
size: few
J: TRBJ1-2
V: TRBV19
D: NA

CDR3: CASRGTGYTGELFF
DNA: TGTGCCAGCAGGGGGACAGGATACACCGGGGAGCTGTTTTTT
size: NA
J: TRBJ2-2
V: TRBV6-5
D: TRBD1

CDR3: CASSSDSSPYNEQFF
DNA: TGCGCCAGCAGCTCCGACAGCTCACCCTACAATGAGCAGTTCTTC
size: NA
J: TRBJ2-1
V: TRBV5-1
D: NA

CDR3: CASSPGTGAYYGYTF
DNA: TGTGCCAGCAGCCCCGGGACAGGGGCCTACTATGGCTACACCTTC
size: few
J: TRBJ1-2
V: TRBV6-5
D: TRBD1

CDR3: CASSQFRDSRQLFF
DNA: TGTGCCAGCAGCCAATTCAGGGATTCCCGACAACTGTTTTTT
size: NA
J: TRBJ1-4
V: TRBV16
D: NA

CDR3: CASSERGGTGQPQHF
DNA: TGTGCCAGCAGTGAACGGGGCGGGACAGGACAGCCCCAGCATTTT
size: NA
J: TRBJ1-5
V: TRBV6-1
D: TRBD1